The present entry profiles one TCR beta chain with its context. Its cognate antigen is unknown. The protocol was immunoSEQ multiplex PCR, while the TCRdb copy is restricted to in-frame clones and leaves out a portion. The table shows about 2.3 million clones, with 85% to 95% occurring only once. The data derive from a study of shared clonotypes between healthy human individuals. Study at large: The study drew on two women and three men aged 18 to 49 as donors. Findings of the study overall: Sequencing depth was expected to affect clonotype sharing among donors. Unshared clonotypes carried lower generation probabilities than those common to all four donors.

Germline CDR1 MNHEY, CDR2 SVGAGI. The CDR3 extends over 14 amino acids. The ends were cut back, 5 bases at V and 4 bases at J, with 14 bases in the middle. Sequencing was done on a sample of naive CD4+ T cells from PBMCs. Sample subset: CD45RA+ positively selected. The chain combines TRBV6-5 with TRBJ1-1, with D possibly matching TRBD1 (6 bases). The TCR comes from a man aged 18 to 30 in good health. Some clones in this sample may be carry-over from other donors' samples. The CDR3 DNA follows: TGTGCCAGCAGTCCCAGGGGTGGGGGCACTGAAGCTTTCTTT. It translates to CASSPRGGGTEAFF.